The rows below give T cell receptor beta chains drawn from one sample of a study of blood T cells in healthy people across ages. TCRdb recomputed calls from the 5' RACE reads with MiXCR, one row per CDR3 protein. The table records 540,000 or so distinct CDR3 sequences, 27% of them present only once. Source material: blood. The receptors originated from a woman between 70 and 85 years old in good health. Both conserved end residues are part of each CDR3. D genes are given only for firm matches. Some rows have no size entry. The others give once, few or many, or a class for an expanded clone.

clone size,D gene,V gene,J gene,CDR3 protein,CDR3 DNA
few,NA,TRBV9,TRBJ1-1,CASLFPTNTEAFF,TGTGCCAGCTTGTTCCCAACGAACACTGAAGCTTTCTTT
few,TRBD2,TRBV20-1,TRBJ2-7,CSAASGGAGSYEQYF,TGTAGTGCTGCTAGCGGGGGGGCGGGGTCCTACGAGCAGTACTTC
few,TRBD1,TRBV20-1,TRBJ1-2,CSAKPRQGAYGYTF,TGCAGTGCTAAACCTCGACAGGGGGCCTATGGCTACACCTTC
NA,NA,TRBV4-2,TRBJ2-7,CASSQYVRGNSYEQYF,TGTGCCAGCAGCCAGTATGTGAGAGGTAACTCCTACGAGCAGTACTTC
NA,NA,TRBV10-3,TRBJ2-7,CAISASSYEQYF,TGTGCCATCAGCGCCAGCTCCTACGAGCAGTACTTC
many,NA,TRBV7-2,TRBJ1-2,CASSLVKWNGYTF,TGTGCCAGCAGCTTAGTAAAGTGGAATGGCTACACCTTC
few,NA,TRBV5-1,TRBJ2-7,CASSLGLPRKEQYF,TGCGCCAGCTCGCTTGGGCTTCCCAGGAAGGAGCAGTACTTC
NA,TRBD1,TRBV5-1,TRBJ2-7,CASSLERTGSSYEQYF,TGCGCCAGCAGCTTGGAACGGACAGGGAGCTCCTACGAGCAGTACTTC
NA,NA,TRBV5-1,TRBJ1-1,CASSPRDLGTEAFF,TGCGCCAGCAGCCCTCGGGACTTGGGGACTGAAGCTTTCTTT
once,NA,TRBV20-1,TRBJ2-2,CSARAGSGDTGELFF,TGCAGTGCTAGAGCCGGGAGTGGGGACACCGGGGAGCTGTTTTTT
NA,NA,TRBV5-6,TRBJ2-1,CASINLMRGPESSYNEQFF,TGTGCCAGCATCAACCTAATGAGGGGACCAGAAAGCTCCTACAATGAGCAGTTCTTC
NA,TRBD2,TRBV30,TRBJ2-2,CAWTYYSGTRGSTGELFF,TGTGCCTGGACCTACTACAGCGGGACCCGCGGGAGCACCGGGGAGCTGTTTTTT
few,TRBD2,TRBV18,TRBJ2-1,CASSPTSDHEQFF,TGTGCCAGCTCACCAACTAGCGATCATGAGCAGTTCTTC
once,NA,TRBV20-1,TRBJ1-2,CSARVENYGYTF,TGCAGTGCTAGAGTAGAAAACTATGGCTACACCTTC
few,TRBD1,TRBV11-1,TRBJ1-1,CASSRAGTGYTEAFF,TGTGCCAGCAGCCGAGCCGGGACAGGGTACACTGAAGCTTTCTTT
NA,TRBD1,TRBV7-2,TRBJ1-3,CASSSRTGGNTIYF,TGTGCCAGCAGCTCCCGGACAGGGGGAAACACCATATATTTT
NA,NA,TRBV6-1,TRBJ2-5,CASSGRQSQETQYF,TGTGCCAGCAGTGGACGACAGAGTCAAGAGACCCAGTACTTC
NA,NA,TRBV20-1,TRBJ1-2,CSAHVRGGYGYTF,TGCAGTGCCCATGTCCGGGGGGGGTATGGCTACACCTTC
NA,TRBD1,TRBV7-2,TRBJ1-4,CASSLDIQGGSEKLFF,TGTGCCAGCAGCTTAGATATACAGGGGGGAAGTGAAAAACTGTTTTTT
NA,NA,TRBV4-3,TRBJ2-7,CASSPRPGNEQYF,TGCGCCAGCAGCCCCCGTCCGGGGAACGAGCAGTACTTC
few,TRBD1,TRBV20-1,TRBJ1-1,CSARRKDRGNFF,TGCAGTGCTAGACGGAAGGACAGGGGGAATTTCTTT
NA,TRBD2,TRBV20-1,TRBJ2-1,CSASKTSGYNEQFF,TGCAGTGCGAGTAAGACTAGCGGCTACAATGAGCAGTTCTTC
few,NA,TRBV4-1,TRBJ2-1,CASSQGLRGTSDEQFF,TGCGCCAGCAGCCAAGGTTTGAGGGGGACTTCGGATGAGCAGTTCTTC
NA,TRBD2,TRBV5-1,TRBJ2-1,CASSLVGSAGGPHEQFF,TGCGCCAGCAGCTTGGTAGGTTCTGCGGGGGGCCCACATGAGCAGTTCTTC
NA,TRBD1,TRBV7-9,TRBJ1-3,CASSWGQGKGNTIYF,TGTGCCAGCAGCTGGGGACAGGGAAAAGGAAACACCATATATTTT
NA,TRBD1,TRBV6-5,TRBJ1-1,CASSYDRAVTEAFF,TGTGCCAGCAGTTACGACAGGGCGGTCACTGAAGCTTTCTTT
few,NA,TRBV25-1,TRBJ1-2,CASGPGLYGYTF,TGTGCCAGCGGGCCGGGCCTTTATGGCTACACCTTC
many,NA,TRBV7-6,TRBJ2-1,CASSVGLSNEQFF,TGTGCCAGCAGCGTGGGACTTTCGAATGAGCAGTTCTTC
NA,NA,TRBV6-2/TRBV6-3,TRBJ1-2,CASIHAGAGAHYTF,TGTGCCAGCATCCACGCGGGGGCAGGGGCGCACTACACCTTC
few,NA,TRBV28,TRBJ2-7,CASSTPAPYEQYF,TGTGCCAGCAGTACCCCAGCCCCCTACGAGCAGTACTTC
few,NA,TRBV7-9,TRBJ2-6,CASSPSHGGAGADVLTF,TGTGCCAGCAGCCCCTCACACGGGGGCGCTGGGGCCGACGTCCTGACTTTC
NA,NA,TRBV7-8,TRBJ2-3,CASSLMIAADTQYF,TGTGCCAGCAGCTTAATGATAGCGGCAGATACGCAGTATTTT
few,NA,TRBV11-1,TRBJ2-7,CASSPGLTRSEQYF,TGTGCCAGCAGCCCGGGTCTCACGAGGTCCGAGCAGTACTTC
few,TRBD1,TRBV4-1,TRBJ2-3,CASSGFQGGTDTQYF,TGCGCCAGCAGCGGATTCCAGGGGGGCACAGATACGCAGTATTTT
NA,TRBD2,TRBV12-3/TRBV12-4,TRBJ2-7,CASSFAGEVSQYF,TGTGCCAGCAGTTTCGCGGGGGAAGTGTCCCAGTACTTC
NA,NA,TRBV20-1,TRBJ1-1,CSARHLHTEAFF,TGCAGTGCAAGACACCTGCACACTGAAGCTTTCTTT
few,TRBD1,TRBV10-3,TRBJ2-4,CAISETNRGVGWNIQYF,TGTGCCATCAGCGAGACGAACAGGGGTGTTGGTTGGAACATTCAGTACTTC
few,TRBD2,TRBV6-6,TRBJ2-3,CASSTPLAGSTDTQYF,TGTGCCAGCAGTACTCCCCTAGCGGGTAGCACAGATACGCAGTATTTT
NA,NA,TRBV20-1,TRBJ2-5,CSARQGSGETQYF,TGCAGTGCTAGACAGGGTTCAGGAGAGACCCAGTACTTC
NA,NA,TRBV20-1,TRBJ1-6,CSARFRTSAPLHF,TGCAGTGCTAGATTCAGGACGAGTGCCCCCCTCCACTTT
NA,TRBD1,TRBV11-2,TRBJ1-1,CASSQTGGNIGAFF,TGTGCCAGCAGCCAGACAGGGGGCAACATAGGAGCTTTCTTT
NA,TRBD2,TRBV11-2,TRBJ2-1,CAGSSGTSGGPHYNEQFF,TGTGCCGGCAGCTCCGGGACTAGCGGCGGGCCTCACTACAATGAGCAGTTCTTC
NA,NA,TRBV7-2,TRBJ2-7,CASSPSWQGEQYF,TGTGCCAGCAGCCCCTCGTGGCAGGGCGAGCAGTACTTC
few,TRBD1,TRBV24-1,TRBJ2-3,CATSEFRTGLTDTQYF,TGTGCCACCAGTGAGTTCAGGACAGGGTTAACAGATACGCAGTATTTT
few,NA,TRBV6-1,TRBJ2-7,CASTSGLGSSYEQYF,TGTGCCAGCACCTCAGGACTGGGGAGCTCCTACGAGCAGTACTTC
NA,NA,TRBV7-9,TRBJ2-2,CASSPRLRGTGELFF,TGTGCCAGCAGCCCCCGGCTCCGGGGGACCGGGGAGCTGTTTTTT
NA,TRBD1,TRBV5-1,TRBJ1-4,CASSLNVGGQGEKLFF,TGCGCCAGCAGCTTGAATGTGGGGGGACAGGGTGAAAAACTGTTTTTT
few,NA,TRBV7-9,TRBJ1-4,CASSFGRGVTNEKLFF,TGTGCCAGCAGCTTCGGGAGGGGCGTAACTAATGAAAAACTGTTTTTT
NA,NA,TRBV5-6,TRBJ1-2,CASSLSLLGWLGGYTF,TGTGCCAGCAGCTTGTCACTCTTGGGCTGGCTAGGGGGCTACACCTTC
few,NA,TRBV6-5,TRBJ2-6,CASRTPSGANVLTF,TGTGCCAGCAGGACCCCCTCTGGGGCCAACGTCCTGACTTTC
NA,NA,TRBV7-2,TRBJ2-5,CASSFSRQQETQYF,TGTGCCAGCAGCTTCAGCAGGCAACAAGAGACCCAGTACTTC
few,TRBD1,TRBV18,TRBJ1-4,CASSSTGTNEKLFF,TGTGCCAGCTCATCGACAGGGACTAATGAAAAACTGTTTTTT
many,NA,TRBV30,TRBJ2-5,CAWSGPGRGETQYF,TGTGCCTGGAGTGGTCCTGGTAGAGGAGAGACCCAGTACTTC
NA,TRBD1,TRBV6-5,TRBJ1-4,CASSHGQGNGGEKLFF,TGTGCCAGCAGTCACGGACAGGGCAACGGGGGTGAAAAACTGTTTTTT
NA,TRBD1,TRBV19,TRBJ1-4,CASRDRGRQEKLFF,TGTGCCAGTAGGGACAGGGGGCGGCAAGAAAAACTGTTTTTT
NA,TRBD1,TRBV3-1,TRBJ1-4,CASSQGDSNEKLFF,TGTGCCAGCAGCCAAGGGGACAGTAATGAAAAACTGTTTTTT
few,TRBD2,TRBV25-1,TRBJ2-3,CASSGGTSGDTQYF,TGTGCCAGCAGTGGGGGGACTAGCGGAGATACGCAGTATTTT